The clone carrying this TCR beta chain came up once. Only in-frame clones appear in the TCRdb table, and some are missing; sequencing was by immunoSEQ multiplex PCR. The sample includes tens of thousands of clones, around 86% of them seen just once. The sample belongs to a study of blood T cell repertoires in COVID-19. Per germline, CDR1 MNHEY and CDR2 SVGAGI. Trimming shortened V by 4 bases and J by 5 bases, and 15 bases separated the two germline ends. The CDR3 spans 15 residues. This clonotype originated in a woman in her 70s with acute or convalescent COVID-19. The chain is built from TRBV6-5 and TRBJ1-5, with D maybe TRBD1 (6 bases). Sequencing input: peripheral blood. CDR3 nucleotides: TGTGCCAGCAGTTCTAGGACAGAGGGTGATCAGCCCCAGCATTTT. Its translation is CASSSRTEGDQPQHF.